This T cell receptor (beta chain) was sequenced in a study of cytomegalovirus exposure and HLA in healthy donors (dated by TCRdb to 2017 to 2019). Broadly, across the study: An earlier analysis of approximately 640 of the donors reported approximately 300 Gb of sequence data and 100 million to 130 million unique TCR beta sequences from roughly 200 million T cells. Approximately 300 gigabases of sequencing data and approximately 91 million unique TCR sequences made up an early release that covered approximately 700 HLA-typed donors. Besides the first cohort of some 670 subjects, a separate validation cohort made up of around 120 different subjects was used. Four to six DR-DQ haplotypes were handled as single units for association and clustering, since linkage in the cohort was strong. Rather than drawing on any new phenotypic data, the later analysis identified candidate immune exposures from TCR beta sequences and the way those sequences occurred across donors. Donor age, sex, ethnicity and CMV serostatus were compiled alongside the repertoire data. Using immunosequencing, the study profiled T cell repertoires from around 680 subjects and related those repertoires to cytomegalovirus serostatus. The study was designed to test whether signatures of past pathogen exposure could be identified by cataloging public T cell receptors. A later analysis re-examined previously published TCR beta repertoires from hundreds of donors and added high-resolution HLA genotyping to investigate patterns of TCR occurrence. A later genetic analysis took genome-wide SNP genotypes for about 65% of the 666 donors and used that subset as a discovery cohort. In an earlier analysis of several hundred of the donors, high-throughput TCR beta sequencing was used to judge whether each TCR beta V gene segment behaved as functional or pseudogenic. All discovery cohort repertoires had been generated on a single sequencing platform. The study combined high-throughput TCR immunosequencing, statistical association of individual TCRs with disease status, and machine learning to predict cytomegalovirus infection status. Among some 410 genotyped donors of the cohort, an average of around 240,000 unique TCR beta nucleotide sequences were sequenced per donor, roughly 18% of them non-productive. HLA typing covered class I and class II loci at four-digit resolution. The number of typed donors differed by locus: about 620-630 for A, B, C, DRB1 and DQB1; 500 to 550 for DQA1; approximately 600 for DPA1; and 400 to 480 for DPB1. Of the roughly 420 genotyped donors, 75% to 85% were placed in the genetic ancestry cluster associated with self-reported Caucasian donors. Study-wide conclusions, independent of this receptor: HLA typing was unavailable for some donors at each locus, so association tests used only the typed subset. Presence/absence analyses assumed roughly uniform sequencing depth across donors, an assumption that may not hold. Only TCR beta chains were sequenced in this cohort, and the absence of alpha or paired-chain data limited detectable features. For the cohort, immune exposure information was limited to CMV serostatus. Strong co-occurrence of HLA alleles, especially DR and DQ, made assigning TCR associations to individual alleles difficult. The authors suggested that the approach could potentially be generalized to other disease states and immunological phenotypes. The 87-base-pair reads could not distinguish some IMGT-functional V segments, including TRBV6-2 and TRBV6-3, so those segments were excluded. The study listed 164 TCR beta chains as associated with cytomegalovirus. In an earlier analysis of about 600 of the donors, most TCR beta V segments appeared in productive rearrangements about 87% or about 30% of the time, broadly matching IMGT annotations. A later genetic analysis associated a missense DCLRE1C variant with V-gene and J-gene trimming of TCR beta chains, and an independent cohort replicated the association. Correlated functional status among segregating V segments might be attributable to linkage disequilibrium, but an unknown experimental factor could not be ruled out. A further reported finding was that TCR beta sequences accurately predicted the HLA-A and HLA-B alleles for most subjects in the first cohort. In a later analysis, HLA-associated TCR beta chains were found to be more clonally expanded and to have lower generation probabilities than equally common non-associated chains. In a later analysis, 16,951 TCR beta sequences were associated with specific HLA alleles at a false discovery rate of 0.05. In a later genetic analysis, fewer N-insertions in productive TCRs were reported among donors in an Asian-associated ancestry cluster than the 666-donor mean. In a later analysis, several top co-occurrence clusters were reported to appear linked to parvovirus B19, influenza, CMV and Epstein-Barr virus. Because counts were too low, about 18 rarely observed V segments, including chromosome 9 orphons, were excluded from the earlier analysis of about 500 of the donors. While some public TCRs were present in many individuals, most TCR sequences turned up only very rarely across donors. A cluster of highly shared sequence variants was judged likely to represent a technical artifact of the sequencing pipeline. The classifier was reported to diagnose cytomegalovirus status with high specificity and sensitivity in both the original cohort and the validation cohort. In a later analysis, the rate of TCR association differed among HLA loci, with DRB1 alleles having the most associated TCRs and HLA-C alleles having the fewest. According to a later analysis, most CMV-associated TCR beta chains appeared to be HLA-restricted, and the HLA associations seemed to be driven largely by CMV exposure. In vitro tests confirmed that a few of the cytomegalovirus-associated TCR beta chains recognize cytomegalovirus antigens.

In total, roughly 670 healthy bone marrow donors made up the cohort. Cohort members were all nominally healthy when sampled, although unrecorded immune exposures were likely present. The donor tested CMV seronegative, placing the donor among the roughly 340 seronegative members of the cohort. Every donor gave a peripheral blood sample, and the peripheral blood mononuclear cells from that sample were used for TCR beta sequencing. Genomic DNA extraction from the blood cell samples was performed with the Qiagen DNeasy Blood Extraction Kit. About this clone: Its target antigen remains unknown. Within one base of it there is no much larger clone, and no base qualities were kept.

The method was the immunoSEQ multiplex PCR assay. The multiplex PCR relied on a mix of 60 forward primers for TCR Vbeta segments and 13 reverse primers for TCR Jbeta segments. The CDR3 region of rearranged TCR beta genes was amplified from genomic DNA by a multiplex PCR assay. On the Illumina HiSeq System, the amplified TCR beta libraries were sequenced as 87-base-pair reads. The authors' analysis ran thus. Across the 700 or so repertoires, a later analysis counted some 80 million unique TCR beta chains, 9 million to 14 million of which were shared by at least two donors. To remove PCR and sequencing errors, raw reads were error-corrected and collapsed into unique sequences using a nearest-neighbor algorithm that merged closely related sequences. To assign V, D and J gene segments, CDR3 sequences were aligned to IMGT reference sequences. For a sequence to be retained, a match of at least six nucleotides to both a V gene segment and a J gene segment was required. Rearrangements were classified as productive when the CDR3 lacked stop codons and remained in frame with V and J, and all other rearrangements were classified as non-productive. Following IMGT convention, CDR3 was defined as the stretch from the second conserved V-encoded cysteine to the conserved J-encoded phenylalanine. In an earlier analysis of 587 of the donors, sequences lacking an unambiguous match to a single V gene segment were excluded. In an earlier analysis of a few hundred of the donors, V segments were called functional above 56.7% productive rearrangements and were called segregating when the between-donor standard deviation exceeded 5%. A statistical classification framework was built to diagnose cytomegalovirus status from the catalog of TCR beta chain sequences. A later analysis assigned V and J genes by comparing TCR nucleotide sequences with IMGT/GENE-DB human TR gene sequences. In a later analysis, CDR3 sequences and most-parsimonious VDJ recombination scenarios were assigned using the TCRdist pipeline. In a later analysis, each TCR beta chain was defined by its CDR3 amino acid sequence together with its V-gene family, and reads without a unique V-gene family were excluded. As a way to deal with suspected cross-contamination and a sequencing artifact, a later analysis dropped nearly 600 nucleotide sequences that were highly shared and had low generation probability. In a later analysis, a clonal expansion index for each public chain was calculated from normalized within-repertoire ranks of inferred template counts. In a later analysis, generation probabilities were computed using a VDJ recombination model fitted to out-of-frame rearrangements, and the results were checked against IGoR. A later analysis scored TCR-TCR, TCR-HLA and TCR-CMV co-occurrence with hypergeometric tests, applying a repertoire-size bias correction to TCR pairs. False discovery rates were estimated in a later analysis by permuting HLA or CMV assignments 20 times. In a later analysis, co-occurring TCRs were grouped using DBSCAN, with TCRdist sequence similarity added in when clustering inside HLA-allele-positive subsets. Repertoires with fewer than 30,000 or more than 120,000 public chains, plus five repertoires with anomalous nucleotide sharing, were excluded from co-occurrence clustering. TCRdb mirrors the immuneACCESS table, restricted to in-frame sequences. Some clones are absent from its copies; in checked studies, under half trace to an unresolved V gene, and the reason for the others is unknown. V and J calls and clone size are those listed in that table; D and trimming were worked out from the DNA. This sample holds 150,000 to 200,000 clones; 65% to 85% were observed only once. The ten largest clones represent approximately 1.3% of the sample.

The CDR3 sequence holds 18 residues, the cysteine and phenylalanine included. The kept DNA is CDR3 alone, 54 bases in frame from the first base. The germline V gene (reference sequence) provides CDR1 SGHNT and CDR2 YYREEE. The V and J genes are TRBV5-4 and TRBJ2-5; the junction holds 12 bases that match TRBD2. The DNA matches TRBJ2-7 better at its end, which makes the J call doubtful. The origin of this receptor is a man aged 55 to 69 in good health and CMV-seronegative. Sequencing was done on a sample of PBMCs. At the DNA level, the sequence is TGTGCCAGCAGCCGACTAGCGGGAGTGAAGGGAACCTTTTACGAGCAGTACTTC. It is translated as CASSRLAGVKGTFYEQYF.